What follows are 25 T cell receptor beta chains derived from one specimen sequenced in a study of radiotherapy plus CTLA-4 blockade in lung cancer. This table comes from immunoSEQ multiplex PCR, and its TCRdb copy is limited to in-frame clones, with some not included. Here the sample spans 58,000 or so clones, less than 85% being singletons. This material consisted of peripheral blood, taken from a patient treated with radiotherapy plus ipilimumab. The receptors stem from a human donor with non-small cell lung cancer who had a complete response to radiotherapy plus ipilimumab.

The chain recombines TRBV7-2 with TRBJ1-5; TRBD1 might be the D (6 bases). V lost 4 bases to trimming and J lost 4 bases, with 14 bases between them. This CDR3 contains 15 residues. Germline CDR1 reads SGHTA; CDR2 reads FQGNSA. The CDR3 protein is CASSSEGVRNQPQHF. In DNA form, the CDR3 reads TGTGCCAGCAGCTCCGAGGGGGTCCGGAATCAGCCCCAGCATTTT.

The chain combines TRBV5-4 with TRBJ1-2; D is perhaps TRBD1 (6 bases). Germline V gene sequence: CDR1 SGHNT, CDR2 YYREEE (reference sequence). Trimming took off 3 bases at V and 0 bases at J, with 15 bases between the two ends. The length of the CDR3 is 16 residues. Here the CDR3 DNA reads TGTGCCAGCAGCTCGGGACAAGGGGCTTCTAACTATGGCTACACCTTC. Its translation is CASSSGQGASNYGYTF.

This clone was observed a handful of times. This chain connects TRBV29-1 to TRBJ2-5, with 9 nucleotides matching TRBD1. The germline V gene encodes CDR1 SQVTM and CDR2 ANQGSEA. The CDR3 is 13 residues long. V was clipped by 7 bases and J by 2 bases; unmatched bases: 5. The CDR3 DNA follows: TGCAGCGCCTTGGGACAGGGACAAGAGACCCAGTACTTC. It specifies CSALGQGQETQYF.

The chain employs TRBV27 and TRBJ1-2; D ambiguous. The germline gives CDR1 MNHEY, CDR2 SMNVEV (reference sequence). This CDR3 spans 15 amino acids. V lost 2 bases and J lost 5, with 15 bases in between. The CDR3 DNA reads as TGTGCCAGCAGTTTAAAGTCAGGACTTCCATATGGCTACACCTTC. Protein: CASSLKSGLPYGYTF.

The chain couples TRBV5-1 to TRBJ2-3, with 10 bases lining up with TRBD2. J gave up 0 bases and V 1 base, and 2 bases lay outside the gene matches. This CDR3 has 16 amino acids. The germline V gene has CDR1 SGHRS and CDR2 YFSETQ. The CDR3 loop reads CASSLLAGESTDTQYF. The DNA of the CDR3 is TGCGCCAGCAGCTTGCTAGCGGGAGAGAGCACAGATACGCAGTATTTT.

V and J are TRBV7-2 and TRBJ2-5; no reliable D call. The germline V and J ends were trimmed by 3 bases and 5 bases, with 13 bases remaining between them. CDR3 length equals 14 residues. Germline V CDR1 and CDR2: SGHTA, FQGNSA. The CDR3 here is CASSFSPGWETQYF. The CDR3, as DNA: TGTGCCAGCAGCTTTAGCCCCGGGTGGGAGACCCAGTACTTC.

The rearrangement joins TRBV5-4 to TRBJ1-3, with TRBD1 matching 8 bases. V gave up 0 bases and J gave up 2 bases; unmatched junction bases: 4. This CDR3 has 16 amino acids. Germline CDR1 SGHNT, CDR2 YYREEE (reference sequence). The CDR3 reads CASSLAGRGPGNTIYF. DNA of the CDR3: TGTGCCAGCAGCTTGGCGGGCAGGGGGCCTGGAAACACCATATATTTT.

The CDR3 here is CATSRDPGIQETQYF. The CDR3 nucleotides read TGTGCCACCAGCAGAGATCCAGGGATCCAAGAGACCCAGTACTTC. V usage is TRBV15 and J usage is TRBJ2-5, with a tentative D call TRBD1 (5 bases). CDR1 and CDR2 from the germline V gene are LNHNV and YYDKDF (reference sequence). V was trimmed by 0 bases and J by 1 base, leaving 9 bases between them. The CDR3 has 15 amino acids.

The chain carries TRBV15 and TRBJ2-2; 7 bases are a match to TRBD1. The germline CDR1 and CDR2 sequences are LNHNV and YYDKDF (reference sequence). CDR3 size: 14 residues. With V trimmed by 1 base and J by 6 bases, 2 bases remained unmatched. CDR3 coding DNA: TGTGCCACCAGCAGAGGGGGGACAGCCGGGGAGCTGTTTTTT. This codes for CATSRGGTAGELFF.

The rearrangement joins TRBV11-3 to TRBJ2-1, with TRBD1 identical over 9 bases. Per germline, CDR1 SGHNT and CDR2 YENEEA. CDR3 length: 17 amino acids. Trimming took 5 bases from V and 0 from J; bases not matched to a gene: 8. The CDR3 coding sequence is TGTGCCAGCAGCCCATTACAGGGGGCGAGCTCCTACAATGAGCAGTTCTTC. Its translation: CASSPLQGASSYNEQFF.

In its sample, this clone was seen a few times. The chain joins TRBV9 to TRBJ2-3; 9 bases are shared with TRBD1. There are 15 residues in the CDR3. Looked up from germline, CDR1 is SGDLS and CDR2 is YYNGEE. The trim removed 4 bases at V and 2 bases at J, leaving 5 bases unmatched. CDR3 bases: TGTGCCAGCAGCCCCTGGGACAGGGTCACAGATACGCAGTATTTT. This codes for CASSPWDRVTDTQYF.

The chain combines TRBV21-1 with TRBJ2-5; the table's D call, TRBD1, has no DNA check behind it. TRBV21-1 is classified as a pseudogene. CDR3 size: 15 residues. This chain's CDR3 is CASSSSDRGKKTQYF. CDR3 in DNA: TGTGCCAGCAGCTCGAGCGACAGGGGTAAAAAGACCCAGTACTTC.

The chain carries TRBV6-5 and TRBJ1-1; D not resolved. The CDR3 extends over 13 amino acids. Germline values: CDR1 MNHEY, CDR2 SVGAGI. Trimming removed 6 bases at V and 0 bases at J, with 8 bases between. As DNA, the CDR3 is TGTGCCAGCAGGCGAACAGTGAACACTGAAGCTTTCTTT. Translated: CASRRTVNTEAFF.

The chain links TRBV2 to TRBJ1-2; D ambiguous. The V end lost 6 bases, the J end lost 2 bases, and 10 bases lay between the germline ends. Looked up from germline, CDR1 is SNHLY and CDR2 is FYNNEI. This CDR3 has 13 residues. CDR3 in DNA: TGTGCCAGCAGCGAGTGGAGGAACTATGGCTACACCTTC. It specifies CASSEWRNYGYTF.

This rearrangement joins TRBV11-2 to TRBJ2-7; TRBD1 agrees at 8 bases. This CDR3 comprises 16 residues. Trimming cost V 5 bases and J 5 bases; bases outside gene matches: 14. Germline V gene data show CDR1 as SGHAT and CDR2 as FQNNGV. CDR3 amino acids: CASSPIVGRGPHEQYF. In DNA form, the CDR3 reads TGTGCCAGCAGCCCCATAGTCGGCAGGGGGCCTCACGAGCAGTACTTC.

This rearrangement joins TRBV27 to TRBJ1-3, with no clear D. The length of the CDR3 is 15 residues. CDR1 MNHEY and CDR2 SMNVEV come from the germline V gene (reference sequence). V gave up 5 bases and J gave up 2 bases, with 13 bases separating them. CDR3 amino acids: CASSPLAGAGNTIYF. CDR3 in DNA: TGTGCCAGCAGTCCCCTTGCAGGCGCTGGAAACACCATATATTTT.

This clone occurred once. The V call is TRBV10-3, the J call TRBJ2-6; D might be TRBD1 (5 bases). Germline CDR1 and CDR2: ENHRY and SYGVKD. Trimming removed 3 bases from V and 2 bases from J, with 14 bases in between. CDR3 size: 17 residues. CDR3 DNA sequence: TGTGCCATCAGTGACCAAACGGGCAGGGCTGGGGCCAACGTCCTGACTTTC. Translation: CAISDQTGRAGANVLTF.

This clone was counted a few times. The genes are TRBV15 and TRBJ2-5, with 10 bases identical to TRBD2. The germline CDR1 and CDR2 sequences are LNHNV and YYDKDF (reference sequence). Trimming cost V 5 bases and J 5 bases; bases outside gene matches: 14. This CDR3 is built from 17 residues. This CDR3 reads CATSPRPGTSVSETQYF. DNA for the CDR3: TGTGCCACCAGCCCACGCCCCGGGACTAGCGTGTCGGAGACCCAGTACTTC.

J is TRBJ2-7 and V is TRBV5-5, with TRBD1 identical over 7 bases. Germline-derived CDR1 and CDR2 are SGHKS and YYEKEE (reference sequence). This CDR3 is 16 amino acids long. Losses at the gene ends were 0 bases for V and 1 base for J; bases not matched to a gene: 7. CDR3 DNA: TGTGCCAGCAGCTTGGGGTTAGGGGGCGGATCCTACGAGCAGTACTTC. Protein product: CASSLGLGGGSYEQYF.

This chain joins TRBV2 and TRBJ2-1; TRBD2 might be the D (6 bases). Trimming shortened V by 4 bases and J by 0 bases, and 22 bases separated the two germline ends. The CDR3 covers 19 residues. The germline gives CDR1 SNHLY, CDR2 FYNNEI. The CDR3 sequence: CASSGGDARLGHSYNEQFF. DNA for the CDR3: TGTGCCAGCAGTGGGGGGGACGCAAGACTAGGACACTCCTACAATGAGCAGTTCTTC.

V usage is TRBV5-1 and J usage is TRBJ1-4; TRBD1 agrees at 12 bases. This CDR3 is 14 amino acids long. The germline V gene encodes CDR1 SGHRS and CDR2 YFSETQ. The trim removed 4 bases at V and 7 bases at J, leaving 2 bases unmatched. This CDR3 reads CASSAGQGAEKLFF. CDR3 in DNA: TGCGCCAGCAGCGCGGGACAGGGGGCTGAAAAACTGTTTTTT.

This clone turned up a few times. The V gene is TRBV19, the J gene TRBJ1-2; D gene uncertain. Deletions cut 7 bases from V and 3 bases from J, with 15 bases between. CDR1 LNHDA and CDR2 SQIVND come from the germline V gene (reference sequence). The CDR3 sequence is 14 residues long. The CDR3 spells CASTPGRRDYGYTF. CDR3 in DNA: TGTGCCAGTACCCCTGGACGGCGGGACTATGGCTACACCTTC.

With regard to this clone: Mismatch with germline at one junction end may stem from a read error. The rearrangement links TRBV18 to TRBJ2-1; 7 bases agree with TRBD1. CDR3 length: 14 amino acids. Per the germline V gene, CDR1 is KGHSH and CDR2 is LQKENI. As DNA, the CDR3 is TGTGCCAGCTCGCCGGACAGGTCCTCCAATGAGCAGTTCTTC. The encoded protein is CASSPDRSSNEQFF.

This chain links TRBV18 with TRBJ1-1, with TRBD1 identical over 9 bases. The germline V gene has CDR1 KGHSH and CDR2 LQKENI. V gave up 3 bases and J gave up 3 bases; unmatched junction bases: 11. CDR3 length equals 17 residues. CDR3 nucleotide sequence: TGTGCCAGCTCACCTTTCCTGGGACAGGGTCAGGACACTGAAGCTTTCTTT. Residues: CASSPFLGQGQDTEAFF.

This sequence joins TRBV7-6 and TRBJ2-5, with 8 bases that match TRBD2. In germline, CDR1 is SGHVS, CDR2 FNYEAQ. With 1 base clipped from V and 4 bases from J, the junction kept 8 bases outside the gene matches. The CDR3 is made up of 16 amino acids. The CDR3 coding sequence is TGTGCCAGCAGCTTAGGTTCGCGGGAGGCGGCAGAGACCCAGTACTTC. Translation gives CASSLGSREAAETQYF.